This TCR beta chain was captured by sequencing in a study of tumor-infiltrating lymphocytes in primary liver carcinoma. As for the study in general: The patients, men and women alike, were aged 30 to 69 years.

About this clonotype itself: As yet, its antigen is unknown.

Germline CDR1 reads MDHEN; CDR2 reads SYDVKM. V was shortened by 5 bases and J by 6 bases, with 11 bases between the two germline ends. The CDR3 has 13 residues. Points from the study as a whole: A significantly higher top-250-clone fraction was found in tumors than in blood (p = 0.039). Unsorted bulk samples meant CD4+ and CD8+ repertoires went uncompared.

Unsorted whole blood yielded blood RNA, and germline DNA was extracted as well. TCR beta cDNA came from about 0.45 ug total RNA, primed with a constant-region primer. ARM-PCR was slightly modified, and three nested multiplex PCR rounds with it gave rise to the TCR beta libraries. A C-beta reverse primer was combined with TRBV1-TRBV30 forward primers in the first two PCR rounds, and each round had approximately 10 cycles. Using its own MiXCR run on the multiplex PCR reads, TCRdb lists one record per CDR3 protein. Of approximately 300,000 distinct CDR3 sequences in the sample, about 62% are singletons; the top ten hold more than 8.5%.

The receptor was isolated from a man aged 40-49 years with primary liver carcinoma and hepatitis B virus infection. Specimen: peripheral blood. The chain has TRBV28 and TRBJ1-5; D call uncertain. CDR3 sequence: CASSSNVGQPQHF. CDR3 sequence (DNA): TGTGCCAGCAGTAGTAACGTGGGTCAGCCCCAGCATTTT.